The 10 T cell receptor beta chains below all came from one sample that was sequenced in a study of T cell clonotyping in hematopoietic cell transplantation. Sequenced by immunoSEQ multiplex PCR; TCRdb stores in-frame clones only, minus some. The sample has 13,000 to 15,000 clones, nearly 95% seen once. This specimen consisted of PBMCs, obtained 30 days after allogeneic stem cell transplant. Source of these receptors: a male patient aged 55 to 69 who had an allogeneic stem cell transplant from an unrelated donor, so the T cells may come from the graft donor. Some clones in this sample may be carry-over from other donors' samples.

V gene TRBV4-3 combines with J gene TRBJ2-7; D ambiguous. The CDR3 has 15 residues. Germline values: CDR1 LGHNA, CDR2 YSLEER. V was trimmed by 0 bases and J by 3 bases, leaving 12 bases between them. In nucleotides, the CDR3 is TGCGCCAGCAGCCAAGATCGGGCGGTCCTCTACGAGCAGTACTTC. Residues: CASSQDRAVLYEQYF.

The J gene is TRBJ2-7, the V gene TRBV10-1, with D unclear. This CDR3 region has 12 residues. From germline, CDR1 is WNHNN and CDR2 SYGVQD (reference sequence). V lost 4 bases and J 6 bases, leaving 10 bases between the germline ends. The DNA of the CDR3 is TGCGCCAGCAGTGTTAGGGTCCGCGAGCAGTACTTC. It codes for CASSVRVREQYF.

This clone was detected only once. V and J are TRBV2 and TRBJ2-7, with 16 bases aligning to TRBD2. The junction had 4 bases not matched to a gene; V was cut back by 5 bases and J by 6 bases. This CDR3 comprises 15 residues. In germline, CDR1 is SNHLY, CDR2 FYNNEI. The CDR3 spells CASSPGLAGGREQYF. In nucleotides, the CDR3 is TGTGCCAGCAGTCCGGGACTAGCGGGGGGGCGCGAGCAGTACTTC.

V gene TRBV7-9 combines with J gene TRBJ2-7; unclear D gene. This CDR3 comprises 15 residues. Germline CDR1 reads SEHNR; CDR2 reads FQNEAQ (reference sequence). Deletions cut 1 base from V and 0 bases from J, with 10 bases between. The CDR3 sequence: CASSLEGWNSYEQYF. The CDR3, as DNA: TGTGCCAGCAGCTTAGAGGGCTGGAACTCCTACGAGCAGTACTTC.

The CDR3 DNA reads TGCAGCGTTGATGAGCGGACAGCGGGTGAAGCTTTCTTT. Its translation: CSVDERTAGEAFF. This chain connects TRBV29-1 to TRBJ1-1; maybe TRBD1 (6 bases). The V and J ends lost 3 bases and 7 bases respectively, with 15 bases between them. This CDR3 has 13 residues. Germline loops: CDR1 SQVTM, CDR2 ANQGSEA.

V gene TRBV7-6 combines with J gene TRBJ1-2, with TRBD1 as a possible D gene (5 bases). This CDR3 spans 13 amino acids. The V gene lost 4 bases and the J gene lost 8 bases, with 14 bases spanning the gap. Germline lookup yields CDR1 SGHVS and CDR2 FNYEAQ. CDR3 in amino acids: CASSSGANGGYTF. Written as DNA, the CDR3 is TGTGCCAGCAGCTCCGGGGCTAACGGGGGCTACACCTTC.

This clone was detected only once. The CDR3 region is CASSLGGLTNEKLFF. CDR3 DNA sequence: TGTGCCAGCAGTTTAGGTGGACTGACTAATGAAAAACTGTTTTTT. V is TRBV28 and J is TRBJ1-4; D not certain. The ends were cut back, 2 bases at V and 2 bases at J, with 9 bases in the middle. CDR3 length equals 15 residues. Germline V gene lookup returns CDR1 MDHEN and CDR2 SYDVKM.

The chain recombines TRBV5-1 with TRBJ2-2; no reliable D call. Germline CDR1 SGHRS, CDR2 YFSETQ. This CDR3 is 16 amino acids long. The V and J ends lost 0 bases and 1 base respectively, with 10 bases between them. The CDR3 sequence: CASSLAQRLNTGELFF. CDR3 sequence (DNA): TGCGCCAGCAGCTTGGCACAGCGTTTGAACACCGGGGAGCTGTTTTTT.

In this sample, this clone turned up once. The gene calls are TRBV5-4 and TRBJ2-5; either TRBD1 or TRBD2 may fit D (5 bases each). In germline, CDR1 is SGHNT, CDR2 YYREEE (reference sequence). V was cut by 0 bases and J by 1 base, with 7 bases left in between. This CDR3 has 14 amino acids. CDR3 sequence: CASSLGGTQETQYF. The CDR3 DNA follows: TGTGCCAGCAGCTTGGGGGGGACCCAAGAGACCCAGTACTTC.

The CDR3 coding sequence is TGTGCCAGCAGTCCCACCCCCGACAGGGAGATCACCGGGGAGCTGTTTTTT. It translates to CASSPTPDREITGELFF. The chain is built from TRBV27 and TRBJ2-2; 7 bases map to TRBD1. The V gene end was trimmed by 5 bases and the J gene end by 4 bases; junction bases not matched to a gene: 13. The CDR3 has 17 residues. Germline lookup yields CDR1 MNHEY and CDR2 SMNVEV (reference sequence).